This T cell receptor beta chain emerged from a study of cytomegalovirus exposure and HLA in healthy donors. Study-wide points: Sequencing likely generated an artifact that appeared as a cluster of highly shared sequence variants. Several V segments, TRBV6-2 and TRBV6-3 among them, could not be told apart and were dropped. In a later analysis, V- and J-gene trimming of beta chains associated with a DCLRE1C missense variant, replicated independently.

Germline assignment: CDR1 SGDLS and CDR2 YYNGEE. This CDR3 comprises 19 residues. The V and J ends lost 2 bases and 0 bases, in that order; junction bases with no gene match: 11. Healthy bone marrow donors made up the donor group. Concerning this clone itself: Its antigen is undetermined.

The PCR employed 60 Vbeta primers together with 13 Jbeta primers. The assay was immunoSEQ multiplex PCR, and TCRdb's table has in-frame clones only and misses some. The repertoire consists of 70,000 to 95,000 clones, with around 78% occurring once and the leading ten covering 1.6%. The sequencing input was PBMCs. This clonotype originated in a man aged 35-49 years in good health and CMV-seronegative. This chain uses TRBV9 with TRBJ2-7, with 13 bases lining up with TRBD2. The CDR3 coding sequence is TGTGCCAGCAGCGTTGGTACCGGGACTAGCGGGGCGAGCTCCTACGAGCAGTACTTC. Translated: CASSVGTGTSGASSYEQYF.